Listed here are 10 T cell receptor beta chains from one sample, sequenced in a study of cytomegalovirus exposure and HLA in healthy donors listed by TCRdb under 2017. The method behind the library was the immunoSEQ multiplex PCR assay. A mixture of 60 forward primers for TCR Vbeta segments and 13 reverse primers for TCR Jbeta segments was used in the multiplex PCR. TCRdb re-hosts the immuneACCESS table, in-frame sequences only. Its copies lack some clones; in the studies checked, an unresolved V gene accounts for under half of them, and the cause for the rest is not known. This sample's listing comprises approximately 96,000 clones. The top ten clones comprise more than 5.5% of the sample. What was sequenced was PBMCs. Receptors were obtained from a girl between 5 and 17 years old in good health and CMV-seropositive.

The J gene is TRBJ2-5, the V gene TRBV4-1; 11 bases line up with TRBD2. Germline assignment: CDR1 MGHRA and CDR2 YSYEKL. After removal of 0 bases from V and 1 base from J, the junction contained 10 bases not matched to a gene. CDR3 length: 19 residues. CDR3 DNA sequence: TGCGCCAGCAGCCAAGAGAGTCTAGCGGGGGGTTCGCCCCAAGAGACCCAGTACTTC. Its translation is CASSQESLAGGSPQETQYF.

The chain combines TRBV9 with TRBJ1-1, with a tentative D call TRBD1 (5 bases). Trimming pared 0 bases from V and 13 bases from J, leaving 19 bases between. Germline-derived CDR1 and CDR2 are SGDLS and YYNGEE. The CDR3 has 14 residues. CDR3 in amino acids: CASSVDGGDPQDFF. The CDR3 nucleotides read TGTGCCAGCAGCGTAGACGGGGGTGACCCCCAAGATTTCTTT.

This chain connects TRBV6-5 to TRBJ2-7; TRBD1 aligns across 7 bases. The germline V gene has CDR1 MNHEY and CDR2 SVGAGI. The V gene end was trimmed by 7 bases and the J gene end by 2 bases; junction bases not matched to a gene: 8. The CDR3 is made up of 14 amino acids. This CDR3 is CASNSRQGPYEQYV. The CDR3 DNA is TGTGCCAGCAATTCGAGACAGGGTCCCTACGAGCAGTACGTC.

J is TRBJ1-5 and V is TRBV5-1; 9 bases are shared with TRBD1. Germline CDR1 is SGHRS and CDR2 is YFSETQ. Losses at the gene ends were 0 bases for V and 6 bases for J; bases not matched to a gene: 1. This CDR3 spans 14 amino acids. The CDR3 DNA reads TGCGCCAGCAGCTTGGGACAGGGGGGTCAGCCCCAGCATTTT. The encoded protein is CASSLGQGGQPQHF.

This sequence joins TRBV19 and TRBJ2-7; D remains ambiguous. Per the germline V gene, CDR1 is LNHDA and CDR2 is SQIVND (reference sequence). CDR3 length: 15 amino acids. The V and J ends lost 5 bases and 2 bases respectively, with 16 bases between them. CDR3: CASSGGRSLTYEQYF. The CDR3, as DNA: TGTGCCAGTAGTGGCGGCAGATCTCTCACCTACGAGCAGTACTTC.

The genes are TRBV4-3 and TRBJ1-2; D remains ambiguous. The CDR3 length is 16 residues. The V end was cut by 3 bases, the J end by 2 bases, with 16 bases between. Germline V gene data show CDR1 as LGHNA and CDR2 as YSLEER. This CDR3 is CASSHTLGKGNYGYTF. The CDR3 bases are TGCGCCAGCAGCCACACACTAGGAAAGGGCAACTATGGCTACACCTTC.

The chain employs TRBV2 and TRBJ2-5; 9 nucleotides agree with TRBD1. Per germline, CDR1 SNHLY and CDR2 FYNNEI. After removal of 8 bases from V and 3 bases from J, the junction contained 7 bases not matched to a gene. The length of the CDR3 is 14 residues. The CDR3 reads CASLTGGGEETQYF. In nucleotides, the CDR3 is TGTGCCAGCCTAACAGGGGGCGGAGAAGAGACCCAGTACTTC.

For this clone: Relative to the germline gene, one junction end is altered; a read error may explain this. This chain joins TRBV2 and TRBJ1-1, with unresolved D. CDR1 SNHLY and CDR2 FYNNEI come from the germline V gene. The CDR3 sequence is 11 residues long. The CDR3 DNA reads as TGCGCGGGTAGTCTGAACACTGAAGCTTTCTTT. This gives the protein CAGSLNTEAFF.

The V and J genes are TRBV5-1 and TRBJ1-5; a possible D gene is TRBD1 (6 bases). The V gene's germline CDR1 is SGHRS and CDR2 YFSETQ. The length of the CDR3 is 14 residues. V lost 3 bases and J 2 bases, leaving 9 bases between the germline ends. Here the CDR3 DNA reads TGCGCCAGCAGCTCCGAGGGGGGCAATCAGCCCCAGCATTTT. Its protein product is CASSSEGGNQPQHF.

V and J are TRBV6-5 and TRBJ1-2, with 11 bases that match TRBD1. Looked up from germline, CDR1 is MNHEY and CDR2 is SVGAGI. CDR3 length: 15 amino acids. V dropped 11 bases and J dropped 3; count of bases not matched to a gene: 11. For the CDR3, the DNA is TGTGCCGTGTTATCGGACAGGGGGCTTGACTATGGCTACACCTTC. Translation gives CAVLSDRGLDYGYTF.